Detailed here is one T cell receptor (beta chain). Data came from immunoSEQ multiplex PCR; TCRdb stores just in-frame clones and leaves some out. The repertoire includes 110,000 or so clones, 85% of them detected once, and more than 10% sits in the top ten. This record comes from a study of blood T cell repertoires in COVID-19. CDR3 size: 15 residues. V lost 5 bases and J lost 4; bases outside the gene matches: 5. Per germline, CDR1 SGHTA and CDR2 FQGNSA. The genes are TRBV7-2 and TRBJ2-1; TRBD2 matches 10 bases. The origin of this receptor is a human donor in a cohort sampled during active COVID-19. Specimen: peripheral blood. The CDR3: CASSPSAGGYNEQFF. CDR3 coding DNA: TGTGCCAGCAGCCCCTCAGCGGGGGGGTACAATGAGCAGTTCTTC.